This T cell receptor (beta chain) was sequenced in a study of PD-L1 blockade in urothelial cancer. As for the study in general: Analysis of blood occurred 3 weeks (second dose) and 6 weeks after treatment start. Across blood samples, T cells had a median count of approximately 130,000.

Trimming cost V 5 bases and J 3 bases, with 11 bases left between them. The CDR3 covers 13 residues. The germline gives CDR1 MNHEY, CDR2 SMNVEV (reference sequence). As to time point: peripheral blood 6 weeks after treatment start. Assay: immunoSEQ multiplex PCR; the TCRdb copy retains only in-frame clones and omits some. The repertoire holds tens of thousands of clones, 88% seen once, with roughly 12% in the top ten. This material consisted of PBMCs, taken around atezolizumab (anti-PD-L1) treatment. This sequence joins TRBV27 and TRBJ2-7; D might be TRBD2 (6 bases). The TCR comes from a man aged 55 to 70 with urothelial cancer. CDR3 region: CASSPGTYYEQYF. CDR3 nucleotides: TGTGCCAGCAGTCCCGGGACTTACTACGAGCAGTACTTC.